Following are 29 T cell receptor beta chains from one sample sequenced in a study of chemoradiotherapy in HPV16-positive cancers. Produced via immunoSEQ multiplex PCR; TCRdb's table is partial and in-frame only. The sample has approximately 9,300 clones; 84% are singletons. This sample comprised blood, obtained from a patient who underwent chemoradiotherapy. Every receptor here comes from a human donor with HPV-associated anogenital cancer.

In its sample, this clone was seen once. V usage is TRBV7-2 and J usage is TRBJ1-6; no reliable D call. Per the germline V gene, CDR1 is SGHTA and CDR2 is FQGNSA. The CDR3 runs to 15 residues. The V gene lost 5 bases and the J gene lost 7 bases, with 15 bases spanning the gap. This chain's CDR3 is CASSPRTITNSPLHF. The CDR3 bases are TGTGCCAGCAGCCCCAGGACGATAACCAATTCACCCCTCCACTTT.

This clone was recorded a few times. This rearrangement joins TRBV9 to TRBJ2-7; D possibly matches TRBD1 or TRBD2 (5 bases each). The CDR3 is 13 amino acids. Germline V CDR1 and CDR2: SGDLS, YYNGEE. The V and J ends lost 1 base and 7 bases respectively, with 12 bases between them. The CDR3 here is CASSVQGRGEQYF. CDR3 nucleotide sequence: TGTGCCAGCAGCGTACAGGGACGAGGGGAGCAGTACTTC.

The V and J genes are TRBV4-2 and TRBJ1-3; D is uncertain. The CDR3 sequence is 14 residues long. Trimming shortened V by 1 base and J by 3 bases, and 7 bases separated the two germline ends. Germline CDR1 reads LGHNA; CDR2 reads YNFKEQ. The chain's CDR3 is CASSQVDLGNTIYF. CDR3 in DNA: TGTGCCAGCAGCCAAGTAGATCTTGGAAACACCATATATTTT.

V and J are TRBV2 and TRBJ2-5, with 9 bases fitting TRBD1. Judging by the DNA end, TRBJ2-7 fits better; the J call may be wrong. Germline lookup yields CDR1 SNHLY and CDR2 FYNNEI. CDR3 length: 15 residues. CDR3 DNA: TGTGCCAGCAGGTTCGACAGGGGGTCCCGGAACGAGCAGTACTTC. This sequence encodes CASRFDRGSRNEQYF.

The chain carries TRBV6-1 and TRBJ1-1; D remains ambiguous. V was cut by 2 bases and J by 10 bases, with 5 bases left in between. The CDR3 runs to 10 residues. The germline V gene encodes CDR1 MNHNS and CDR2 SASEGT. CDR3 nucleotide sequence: TGTGCCAGCAGTGAAATTGGAGCTTTCTTT. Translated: CASSEIGAFF.

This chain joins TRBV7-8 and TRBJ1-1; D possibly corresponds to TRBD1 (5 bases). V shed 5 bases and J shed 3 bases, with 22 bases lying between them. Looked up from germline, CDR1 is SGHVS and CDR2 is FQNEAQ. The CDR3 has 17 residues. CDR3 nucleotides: TGTGCCAGCAGCGCCCCTGGGGGGAGCCGTTTATACACTGAAGCTTTCTTT. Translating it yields CASSAPGGSRLYTEAFF. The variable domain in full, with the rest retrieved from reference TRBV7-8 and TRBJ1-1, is GAGVSQSPRYKVAKRGQDVALRCDPISGHVSLFWYQQALGQGPEFLTYFQNEAQLDKSGLPSDRFFAERPEGSVSTLKIQRTQQEDSAVYLCASSAPGGSRLYTEAFFGQGTRLTVV.

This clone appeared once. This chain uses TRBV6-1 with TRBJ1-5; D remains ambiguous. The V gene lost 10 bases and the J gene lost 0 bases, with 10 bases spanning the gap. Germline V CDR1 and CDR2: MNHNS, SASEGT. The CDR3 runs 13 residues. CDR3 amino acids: CATITYSNQPQHF. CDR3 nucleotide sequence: TGTGCCACCATCACGTATAGCAATCAGCCCCAGCATTTT.

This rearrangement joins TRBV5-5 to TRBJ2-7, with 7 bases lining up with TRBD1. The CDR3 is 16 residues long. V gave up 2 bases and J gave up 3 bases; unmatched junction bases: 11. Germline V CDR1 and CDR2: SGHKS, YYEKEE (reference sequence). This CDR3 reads CASSLWGQSLYYEQYF. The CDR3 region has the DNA TGTGCCAGCAGCTTATGGGGACAGTCTCTTTACTACGAGCAGTACTTC.

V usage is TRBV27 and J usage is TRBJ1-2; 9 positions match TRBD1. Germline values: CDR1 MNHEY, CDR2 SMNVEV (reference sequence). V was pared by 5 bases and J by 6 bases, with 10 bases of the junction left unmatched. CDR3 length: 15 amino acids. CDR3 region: CASSVKPGQGNGYTF. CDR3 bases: TGTGCCAGCAGTGTAAAACCGGGACAGGGAAATGGCTACACCTTC.

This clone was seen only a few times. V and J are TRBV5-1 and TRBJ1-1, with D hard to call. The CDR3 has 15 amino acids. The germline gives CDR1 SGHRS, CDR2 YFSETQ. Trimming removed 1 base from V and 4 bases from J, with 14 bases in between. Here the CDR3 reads CASSLKREVGTEAFF. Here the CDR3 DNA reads TGCGCCAGCAGCTTGAAGCGGGAGGTCGGCACTGAAGCTTTCTTT.

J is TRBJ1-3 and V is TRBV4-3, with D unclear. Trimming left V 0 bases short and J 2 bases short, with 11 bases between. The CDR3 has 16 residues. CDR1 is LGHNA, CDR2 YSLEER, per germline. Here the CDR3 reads CASSQDSWGAGNTIYF. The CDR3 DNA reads TGCGCCAGCAGCCAAGATAGTTGGGGAGCTGGAAACACCATATATTTT.

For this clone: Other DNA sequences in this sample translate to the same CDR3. As DNA, the CDR3 is TGTGCCAGCAGCTTAGGACGCTCCACAGATACGCAGTATTTT. This codes for CASSLGRSTDTQYF. The chain uses TRBV11-3 and TRBJ2-3; the D is unclear. The V end was cut by 1 base, the J end by 2 bases, with 7 bases between. Per germline, CDR1 SGHNT and CDR2 YENEEA. CDR3 length: 14 residues. Looking up the rest from reference TRBV11-3 and TRBJ2-3 gives the full variable domain: EAGVVQSPRYKIIEKKQPVAFWCNPISGHNTLYWYLQNLGQGPELLIRYENEEAVDDSQLPKDRFSAERLKGVDSTLKIQPAELGDSAVYLCASSLGRSTDTQYFGPGTRLTVL.

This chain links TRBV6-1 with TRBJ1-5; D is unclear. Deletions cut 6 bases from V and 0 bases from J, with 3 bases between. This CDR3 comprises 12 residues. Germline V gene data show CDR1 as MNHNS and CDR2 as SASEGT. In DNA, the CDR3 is TGTGCCAGCAGCGATAGCAATCAGCCCCAGCATTTT. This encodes CASSDSNQPQHF.

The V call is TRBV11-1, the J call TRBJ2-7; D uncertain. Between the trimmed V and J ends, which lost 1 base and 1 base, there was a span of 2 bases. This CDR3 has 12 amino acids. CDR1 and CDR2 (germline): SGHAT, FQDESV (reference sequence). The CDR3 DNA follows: TGTGCCAGCAGCTTAGTGTCCTACGAGCAGTACTTC. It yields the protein CASSLVSYEQYF.

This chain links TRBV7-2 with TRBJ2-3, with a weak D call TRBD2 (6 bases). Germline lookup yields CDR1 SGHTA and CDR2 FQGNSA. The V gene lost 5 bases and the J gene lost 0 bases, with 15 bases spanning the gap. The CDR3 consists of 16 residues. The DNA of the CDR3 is TGTGCCAGCAGCCTGAGGAGGGCGGCTAGCACAGATACGCAGTATTTT. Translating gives CASSLRRAASTDTQYF.

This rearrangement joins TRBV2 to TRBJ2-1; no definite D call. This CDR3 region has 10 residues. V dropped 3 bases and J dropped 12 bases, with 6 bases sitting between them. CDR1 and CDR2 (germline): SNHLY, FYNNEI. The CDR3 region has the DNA TGTGCCAGCAGTGACGGCGGGCAGTTCTTC. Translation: CASSDGGQFF.

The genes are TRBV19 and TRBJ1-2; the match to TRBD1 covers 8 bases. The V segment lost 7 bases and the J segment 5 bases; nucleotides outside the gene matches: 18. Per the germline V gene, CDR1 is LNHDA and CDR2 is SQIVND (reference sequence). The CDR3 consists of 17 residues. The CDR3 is CASTHITTGGSVYGYTF. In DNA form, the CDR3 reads TGTGCCAGTACCCATATCACAACAGGGGGAAGTGTGTATGGCTACACCTTC.

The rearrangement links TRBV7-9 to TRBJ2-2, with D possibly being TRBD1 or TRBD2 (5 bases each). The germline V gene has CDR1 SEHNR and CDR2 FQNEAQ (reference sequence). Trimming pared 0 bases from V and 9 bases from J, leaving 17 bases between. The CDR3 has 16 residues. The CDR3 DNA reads TGTGCCAGCAGCTTAGCGCAGGCAGGGACCCCCCGGGAGCTGTTTTTT. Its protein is CASSLAQAGTPRELFF.

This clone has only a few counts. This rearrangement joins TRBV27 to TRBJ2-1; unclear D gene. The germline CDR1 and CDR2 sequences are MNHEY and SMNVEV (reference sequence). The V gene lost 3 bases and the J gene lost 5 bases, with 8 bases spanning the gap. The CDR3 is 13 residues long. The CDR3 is CASSLAVNNEQFF. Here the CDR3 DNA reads TGTGCCAGCAGTTTGGCGGTTAACAATGAGCAGTTCTTC.

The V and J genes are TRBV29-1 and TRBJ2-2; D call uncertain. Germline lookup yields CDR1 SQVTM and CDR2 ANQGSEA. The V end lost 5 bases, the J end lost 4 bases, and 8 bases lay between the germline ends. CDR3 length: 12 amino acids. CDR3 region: CSVSEFTGELFF. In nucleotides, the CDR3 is TGCAGCGTTAGCGAATTCACCGGGGAGCTGTTTTTT.

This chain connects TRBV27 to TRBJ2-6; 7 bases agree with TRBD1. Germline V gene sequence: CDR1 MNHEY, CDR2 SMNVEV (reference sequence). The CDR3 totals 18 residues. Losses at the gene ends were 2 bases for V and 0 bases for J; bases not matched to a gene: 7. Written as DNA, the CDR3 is TGTGCCAGCAGTTTAAGGGACAGCCCCATCTCTGGGGCCAACGTCCTGACTTTC. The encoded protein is CASSLRDSPISGANVLTF.

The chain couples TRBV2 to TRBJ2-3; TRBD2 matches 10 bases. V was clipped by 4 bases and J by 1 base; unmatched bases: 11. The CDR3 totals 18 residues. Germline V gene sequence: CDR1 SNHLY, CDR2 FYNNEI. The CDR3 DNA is TGTGCCAGCAGTGGACCATTCATAACTAGCGGGGGCACAGATACGCAGTATTTT. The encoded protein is CASSGPFITSGGTDTQYF.

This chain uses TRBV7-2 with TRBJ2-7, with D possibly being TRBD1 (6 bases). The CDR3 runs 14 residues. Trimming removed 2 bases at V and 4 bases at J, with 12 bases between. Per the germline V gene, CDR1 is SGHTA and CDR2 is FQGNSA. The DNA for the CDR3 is TGTGCCAGCAGCTTATTAGATGGGACATACGAGCAGTACTTC. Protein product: CASSLLDGTYEQYF.

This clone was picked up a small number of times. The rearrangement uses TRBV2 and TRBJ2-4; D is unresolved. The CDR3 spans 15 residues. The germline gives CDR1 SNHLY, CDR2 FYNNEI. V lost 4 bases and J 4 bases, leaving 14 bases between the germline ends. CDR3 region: CASSGKGFDKNIQYF. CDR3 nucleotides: TGTGCCAGCAGTGGAAAAGGGTTTGATAAAAACATTCAGTACTTC.

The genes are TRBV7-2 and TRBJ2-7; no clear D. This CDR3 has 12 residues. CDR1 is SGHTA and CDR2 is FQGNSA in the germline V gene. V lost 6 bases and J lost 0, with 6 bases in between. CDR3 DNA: TGTGCCAGCAGTCAGGCCTCCTACGAGCAGTACTTC. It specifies CASSQASYEQYF.

This CDR3 reads CASKDRAAEAFF. CDR3 nucleotides: TGTGCCAGCAAGGACAGGGCCGCTGAAGCTTTCTTT. The chain has TRBV7-9 and TRBJ1-1, with 8 positions matching TRBD1. Per the germline V gene, CDR1 is SEHNR and CDR2 is FQNEAQ (reference sequence). V dropped 7 bases and J dropped 6; count of bases not matched to a gene: 4. The CDR3 sequence is 12 residues long.

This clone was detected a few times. CDR3 in amino acids: CASSYLRDRGLGEQYF. DNA for the CDR3: TGCGCCAGCAGTTACCTGCGGGACAGGGGCCTGGGGGAGCAGTACTTC. This sequence joins TRBV10-1 and TRBJ2-7; 10 bases align to TRBD1. This CDR3 has 16 amino acids. CDR1 WNHNN and CDR2 SYGVQD come from the germline V gene (reference sequence). J lost 7 bases, V lost 5 bases, and 14 bases had no gene match.

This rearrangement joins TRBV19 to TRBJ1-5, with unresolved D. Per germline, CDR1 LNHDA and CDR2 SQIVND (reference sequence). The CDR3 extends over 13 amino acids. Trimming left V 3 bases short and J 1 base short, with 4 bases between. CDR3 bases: TGTGCCAGTAGTATGGTAAGCAATCAGCCCCAGCATTTT. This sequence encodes CASSMVSNQPQHF.

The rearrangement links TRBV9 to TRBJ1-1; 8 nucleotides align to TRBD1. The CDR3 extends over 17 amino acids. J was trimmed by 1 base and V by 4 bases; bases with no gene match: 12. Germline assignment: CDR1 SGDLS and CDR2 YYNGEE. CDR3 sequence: CASSRRTGPGANTEAFF. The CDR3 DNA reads TGTGCCAGCAGCAGACGGACAGGGCCTGGGGCGAACACTGAAGCTTTCTTT.